Below are 27 T cell receptor beta chains sequenced from a single sample in a study of metastatic and nonmetastatic thyroid tumors. There were no patients who had received any treatment before thyroid surgery. TCRdb reassembled clones from the PCR reads with MiXCR. The sample has about 14,000 clones, over 25% seen once. Sequencing was carried out using tumor tissue. These receptor sequences come from a female donor with papillary thyroid cancer or a benign thyroid nodule (not recorded which). Some clones in this sample may be carry-over from other donors' samples.

This clone was seen repeatedly, ten times or more. The CDR3 loop is CASSSTVQETQYF. The CDR3 nucleotides are TGTGCCAGCAGCTCGACCGTCCAAGAGACCCAGTACTTC. J is TRBJ2-5 and V is TRBV5-4; the D is unclear. The CDR3 covers 13 residues. Trimming pared 3 bases from V and 1 base from J, leaving 7 bases between. In germline, CDR1 is SGHNT, CDR2 YYREEE (reference sequence).

This clone was seen more than once but under ten times. The chain links TRBV6-1 to TRBJ2-7, with D perhaps TRBD1 (5 bases). Germline CDR1 MNHNS, CDR2 SASEGT. This CDR3 has 15 amino acids. V lost 5 bases to trimming and J lost 3 bases, with 17 bases between them. The CDR3 bases are TGTGCCAGCAGTTCCTATACAGATGACAGCTACGAGCAGTACTTC. This translates into CASSSYTDDSYEQYF.

V gene TRBV5-1 combines with J gene TRBJ2-7; tentatively, D is TRBD1 (6 bases). Germline V gives CDR1 SGHRS, CDR2 YFSETQ. The CDR3 contains 13 residues. Trimming removed 3 bases from V and 3 bases from J, with 10 bases in between. The CDR3 DNA reads TGCGCCAGCAGCTCGGACAGACTCTACGAGCAGTACTTC. Its translation is CASSSDRLYEQYF.

This sequence joins TRBV30 and TRBJ2-7; D may be TRBD2 (6 bases). CDR3 size: 14 residues. The germline V gene encodes CDR1 GTSNPN and CDR2 SVGIG (reference sequence). Deletions cut 0 bases from V and 2 bases from J, with 11 bases between. Here the CDR3 DNA reads TGTGCCTGGAGTGTAAGGCGGGACCCCTACGAGCAGTACTTC. Residues: CAWSVRRDPYEQYF.

About this clone itself: A junction end diverges from the germline sequence, so it may reflect a read error. The genes are TRBV20-1 and TRBJ1-1, with a weak D call TRBD1 (6 bases). This CDR3 comprises 15 residues. Germline CDR1 reads DFQATT; CDR2 reads SNEGSKA (reference sequence). The CDR3 loop reads CSARVGGTAGTEAFF. Here the CDR3 DNA reads TGTAGTGCTAGAGTAGGGGGGACTGCTGGGACTGAAGCTTTCTTT.

This clone qualifies as medium-sized. The chain carries TRBV30 and TRBJ1-2, with 9 nucleotides matching TRBD1. Germline V gene sequence: CDR1 GTSNPN, CDR2 SVGIG (reference sequence). Unmatched junction bases numbered 3, after V lost 4 bases and J lost 0 bases. The CDR3 loop spans 14 amino acids. This CDR3 is CAWTRQGANYGYTF. As DNA, the CDR3 is TGTGCCTGGACCAGACAGGGGGCTAACTATGGCTACACCTTC.

In its sample, this clone ranks as medium-sized. The chain uses TRBV6-1 and TRBJ1-6; D gene uncertain. Trimming removed 1 base at V and 9 bases at J, with 16 bases between. The CDR3 totals 16 residues. From germline, CDR1 is MNHNS and CDR2 SASEGT. The DNA of the CDR3 is TGTGCCAGCAGTGAAGACTATGGGTCCCCCGTTTCACCCCTCCACTTT. Its translation is CASSEDYGSPVSPLHF.

Relative to its sample, this clone is medium-sized. This rearrangement joins TRBV20-1 to TRBJ1-1; D is undetermined. The CDR3 is made up of 15 amino acids. Germline V gives CDR1 DFQATT, CDR2 SNEGSKA (reference sequence). The V and J ends lost 0 bases and 1 base respectively, with 12 bases between them. The CDR3 reads CSARDGSRKNTEAFF. In DNA form, the CDR3 reads TGCAGTGCTAGAGATGGGAGCAGGAAGAACACTGAAGCTTTCTTT.

V usage is TRBV11-2 and J usage is TRBJ2-1; D gene uncertain. CDR1 is SGHAT, CDR2 FQNNGV, per germline. The V end lost 5 bases, the J end lost 5 bases, and 19 bases lay between the germline ends. CDR3 length equals 16 residues. The CDR3 sequence: CASSLHSQVGNNEQFF. The CDR3 coding sequence is TGTGCCAGCAGCCTCCATTCTCAAGTGGGGAACAATGAGCAGTTCTTC.

The chain is built from TRBV11-2 and TRBJ2-1, with 7 positions matching TRBD2. The germline gives CDR1 SGHAT, CDR2 FQNNGV. V lost 1 base, J lost 7 bases, and 7 bases stayed unmatched. This CDR3 comprises 15 residues. CDR3 sequence reads: CASSLVAGEGNEQFF. In nucleotides, the CDR3 is TGTGCCAGCAGCTTAGTTGCGGGAGAGGGGAATGAGCAGTTCTTC.

This clone has more than one count but fewer than ten. This chain connects TRBV6-5 to TRBJ2-2; D ambiguous. Germline CDR1 and CDR2: MNHEY and SVGAGI. The CDR3 is 14 residues long. Trimming took 5 bases from V and 5 from J, leaving 12 bases between them. This CDR3 is CASSHGPRTGELFF. The CDR3 DNA sequence: TGTGCCAGCAGTCACGGTCCAAGGACCGGGGAGCTGTTTTTT.

This clone was found many times. The chain recombines TRBV6-2 or TRBV6-3 with TRBJ1-6, with unresolved D. Trimming pared 6 bases from V and 7 bases from J, leaving 13 bases between. In germline, CDR1 is MNHEY, CDR2 SVGEGT. This CDR3 has 14 residues. For the CDR3, the DNA is TGTGCCAGCAGCCTGGGCCCCGGGAATTCACCCCTCCACTTT. Amino acid sequence: CASSLGPGNSPLHF.

The gene calls are TRBV30 and TRBJ2-2; 8 bases are a match to TRBD1. Germline assignment: CDR1 GTSNPN and CDR2 SVGIG (reference sequence). The CDR3 length is 17 residues. The ends lost 0 bases at V and 4 bases at J; junction bases unmatched: 10. The CDR3 sequence: CAWSVRGRGQGTGELFF. The DNA of the CDR3 is TGTGCCTGGAGTGTACGGGGCAGGGGGCAGGGCACCGGGGAGCTGTTTTTT.

The chain combines TRBV20-1 with TRBJ1-2; D is ambiguous. This CDR3 has 15 amino acids. Trimming left V 0 bases short and J 8 bases short, with 19 bases between. Germline-derived CDR1 and CDR2 are DFQATT and SNEGSKA (reference sequence). The CDR3 sequence is CSARERVLSLAGYTF. The CDR3 DNA follows: TGCAGTGCTAGAGAACGGGTGTTGTCCCTCGCGGGCTACACCTTC.

This clone is classed as medium-sized. V and J are TRBV7-9 and TRBJ2-7, with D maybe TRBD2 (5 bases). The germline V gene has CDR1 SEHNR and CDR2 FQNEAQ (reference sequence). V was pared by 5 bases and J by 4 bases, with 9 bases between. The CDR3 has 12 residues. The CDR3 is CASSGLAYEQYF. Here the CDR3 DNA reads TGTGCCAGCAGCGGACTCGCATACGAGCAGTACTTC.

This clone was detected ten times or more. The chain uses TRBV2 and TRBJ1-1; possibly TRBD1 for D (6 bases). V lost 7 bases and J lost 7, with 19 bases in between. This CDR3 has 14 residues. CDR1 and CDR2 (germline): SNHLY, FYNNEI. Here the CDR3 reads CASMSGGGASEAFF. The DNA for the CDR3 is TGTGCCAGCATGTCGGGGGGGGGGGCTAGTGAAGCTTTCTTT.

Only a few counts were recorded for this clone. The chain is built from TRBV28 and TRBJ1-2, with TRBD1 matching 10 bases. The CDR3 runs to 15 residues. V trimming: 2 bases; J trimming: 4 bases; junction bases outside the gene matches: 4. CDR1 MDHEN and CDR2 SYDVKM come from the germline V gene. The CDR3 DNA reads TGTGCCAGCAGTTTAGACGGGACAGGGGCCTATGGCTACACCTTC. Protein product: CASSLDGTGAYGYTF.

The V gene is TRBV11-2, the J gene TRBJ2-7; weak D call: TRBD2 (5 bases). This CDR3 has 15 residues. CDR1 and CDR2 from the germline V gene are SGHAT and FQNNGV. The germline V and J ends were trimmed by 6 bases and 5 bases, with 20 bases remaining between them. This CDR3 is CASSPLVGSKDEQYF. In nucleotides, the CDR3 is TGTGCCAGCAGTCCCCTAGTGGGGAGTAAGGACGAGCAGTACTTC.

This clone was picked up a small number of times. This chain links TRBV19 with TRBJ2-1, with 7 bases matching TRBD2. This CDR3 has 15 amino acids. CDR1 LNHDA and CDR2 SQIVND come from the germline V gene (reference sequence). V dropped 1 base and J dropped 2; count of bases not matched to a gene: 2. The CDR3 spells CASSIAGTTYNEQFF. The CDR3 DNA reads as TGTGCCAGTAGTATAGCCGGGACTACCTACAATGAGCAGTTCTTC.

This clone is medium-sized (0.01 to 0.1%). The chain combines TRBV28 with TRBJ1-1, with TRBD1 matching over 7 bases. The length of the CDR3 is 15 residues. Germline CDR1 is MDHEN and CDR2 is SYDVKM. V shed 6 bases, J shed 0 bases, and the junction held 7 bases outside the gene matches. CDR3 in amino acids: CASSPWGQMNTEAFF. The CDR3 nucleotides read TGTGCCAGCAGCCCGTGGGGACAGATGAACACTGAAGCTTTCTTT.

This clone was observed a handful of times. The chain combines TRBV5-1 with TRBJ1-1; D is perhaps TRBD1 (5 bases). Trimming removed 5 bases from V and 4 bases from J, with 12 bases in between. Germline V lookup: CDR1 SGHRS, CDR2 YFSETQ. CDR3 length: 13 amino acids. In nucleotides, the CDR3 is TGCGCCAGCAGACCGGGGGAGGGCACTGAAGCTTTCTTT. Its protein is CASRPGEGTEAFF.

This clone showed up just a few times. The conserved phenylalanine or tryptophan is not found at the CDR3 terminus, so this likely reflects a read error. The chain couples TRBV6-1 to TRBJ1-2, with D maybe TRBD1 (6 bases). V lost 5 bases and J 1 base, leaving 8 bases between the germline ends. The germline V gene has CDR1 MNHNS and CDR2 SASEGT. This CDR3 has 13 amino acids. CDR3 coding DNA: TGTGCCAGCAGTCGGGACATTAACTATGGCTACACCTTA. It yields the protein CASSRDINYGYTL.

This clone was detected a few times. V usage is TRBV6-1 and J usage is TRBJ2-7; tentative D call: TRBD2 (6 bases). CDR1 and CDR2 from the germline V gene are MNHNS and SASEGT. CDR3 length: 18 residues. The V and J ends lost 6 bases and 0 bases respectively, with 24 bases between them. The CDR3 loop is CASRNWPPRDSGSYEQYF. CDR3 nucleotides: TGTGCCAGCAGGAATTGGCCCCCCCGGGACTCAGGCTCCTACGAGCAGTACTTC.

The chain uses TRBV13 and TRBJ2-1, with 12 positions matching TRBD2. CDR1 and CDR2 from the germline V gene are PRHDT and FYEKMQ (reference sequence). V was clipped by 1 base and J by 3 bases; unmatched bases: 4. The length of the CDR3 is 17 residues. The CDR3 sequence: CASSLEGLAGHYNEQFF. The CDR3 nucleotides are TGTGCCAGCAGCTTAGAAGGACTAGCGGGACACTACAATGAGCAGTTCTTC.

This clone has more than one count but fewer than ten. The chain is built from TRBV12-3 or TRBV12-4 and TRBJ1-5, with TRBD1 as a possible D gene (6 bases). Between the trimmed V and J ends, which lost 6 bases and 0 bases, there was a span of 9 bases. This CDR3 region has 14 residues. CDR3 loop: CASRQGSSNQPQHF. Written as DNA, the CDR3 is TGTGCCAGCAGACAGGGTAGTAGCAATCAGCCCCAGCATTTT.

By its share, this clone is medium-sized. The chain is built from TRBV18 and TRBJ1-2, with D tentatively TRBD1 (6 bases). CDR3 size: 14 residues. V was clipped by 0 bases and J by 8 bases, with 13 bases between them. Germline lookup yields CDR1 KGHSH and CDR2 LQKENI. This CDR3 is CASSPPGHIFGYTF. CDR3 nucleotides: TGTGCCAGCTCACCACCGGGACACATCTTCGGCTACACCTTC.

This clone came up a few times. As DNA, the CDR3 is TGTGCCAGCAGTCGGCTAGTGACTGAGCAGTTCTTC. This codes for CASSRLVTEQFF. The chain carries TRBV12-3 or TRBV12-4 and TRBJ2-1, with no clear D. The CDR3 covers 12 residues. V shed 5 bases and J shed 9 bases, with 11 bases lying between them.